The 27 T cell receptor beta chains presented below share a single source sample, sequenced in a study of shared clonotypes between healthy human individuals. Sequencing was performed with immunoSEQ multiplex PCR; in TCRdb, only in-frame clones are kept and a portion is missing. The sample has 2.5 million or so clones, around 94% seen once. Sequencing was performed on naive CD4+ T cells sorted from blood. Subset defined: CD45RA+ positively selected. The receptor source for this set is a man in his late teens or twenties in good health.

Note on this clone: Within the sample, other DNA sequences also encode this same CDR3. The chain links TRBV5-4 to TRBJ1-1; D is ambiguous. The V and J ends lost 0 bases and 2 bases respectively, with 5 bases between them. The length of the CDR3 is 13 residues. In germline, CDR1 is SGHNT, CDR2 YYREEE (reference sequence). CDR3 nucleotide sequence: TGTGCCAGCAGCTTGGGAGGTAACACTGAAGCTTTCTTT. Translation gives CASSLGGNTEAFF.

V and J are TRBV18 and TRBJ2-1; D is perhaps TRBD1 or TRBD2 (6 bases each). The CDR3 is made up of 16 amino acids. Trimming took off 0 bases at V and 9 bases at J, with 18 bases between the two ends. Germline CDR1 reads KGHSH; CDR2 reads LQKENI. This chain's CDR3 is CASSPPDSLVRGEQFF. The CDR3 region has the DNA TGTGCCAGCTCACCACCGGACAGTCTGGTGCGGGGTGAGCAGTTCTTC.

The V gene is TRBV2, the J gene TRBJ2-5, with TRBD2 identical over 10 bases. The CDR3 covers 14 residues. CDR1 is SNHLY and CDR2 is FYNNEI in the germline V gene. V was clipped by 6 bases and J by 5 bases; unmatched bases: 6. CDR3 in amino acids: CASSPGTSEETQYF. The DNA of the CDR3 is TGTGCCAGCAGCCCCGGGACTAGCGAGGAGACCCAGTACTTC.

The V call is TRBV5-4, the J call TRBJ1-1; D call uncertain. The CDR3 length is 17 residues. The germline gives CDR1 SGHNT, CDR2 YYREEE (reference sequence). V lost 3 bases, J lost 6 bases, and 24 bases lay in between. The CDR3 bases are TGTGCCAGCAGCTCTTCGCGCCCATCGTTGGGCATACCTGAAGCTTTCTTT. Amino acids: CASSSSRPSLGIPEAFF.

J is TRBJ2-1 and V is TRBV7-9; D is perhaps TRBD1 (6 bases). Germline CDR1 and CDR2: SEHNR and FQNEAQ (reference sequence). The CDR3 covers 15 residues. The V and J ends lost 3 bases and 5 bases respectively, with 14 bases between them. The CDR3 loop reads CASSFPERGNNEQFF. CDR3 bases: TGTGCCAGCAGCTTCCCAGAGAGGGGGAACAATGAGCAGTTCTTC.

The chain is built from TRBV5-6 and TRBJ1-1; D unresolved. Germline values: CDR1 SGHDT, CDR2 YYEEEE. The CDR3 loop spans 13 amino acids. The ends were cut back, 1 base at V and 1 base at J, with 5 bases in the middle. CDR3 DNA sequence: TGTGCCAGCAGCTTGACAGAGAACACTGAAGCTTTCTTT. Residues: CASSLTENTEAFF.

This chain links TRBV7-9 with TRBJ2-3; TRBD2 agrees at 13 bases. CDR1 and CDR2 from the germline V gene are SEHNR and FQNEAQ (reference sequence). Trimming took 2 bases from V and 14 from J; bases not matched to a gene: 22. The CDR3 is 19 residues long. The CDR3 here is CASSLRTSGRGAQIRRRYF. As DNA, the CDR3 is TGTGCCAGCAGCTTACGGACTAGCGGGAGAGGGGCACAGATACGGAGACGGTATTTT.

This clone was seen once. The CDR3 DNA sequence: TGTGCCAGCAGCTTAGGGACAGGGTTAGCCGAGCAGTACTTC. Protein product: CASSLGTGLAEQYF. The chain joins TRBV11-2 to TRBJ2-7; 8 bases are shared with TRBD1. CDR3 size: 14 residues. The germline gives CDR1 SGHAT, CDR2 FQNNGV. V shed 1 base, J shed 6 bases, and the junction held 5 bases outside the gene matches.

Turning to this clone: This same CDR3 is encoded by further DNA sequences in the sample. The CDR3 nucleotides read TGCAGTGCTAGTCAGGGCACTGAAGCTTTCTTT. It encodes CSASQGTEAFF. The chain uses TRBV20-1 and TRBJ1-1; D perhaps matches TRBD1 (5 bases). The length of the CDR3 is 11 residues. V lost 3 bases, J lost 4 bases, and 6 bases lay in between. Germline lookup yields CDR1 DFQATT and CDR2 SNEGSKA (reference sequence).

The rearrangement joins TRBV15 to TRBJ2-5; TRBD1 matches at 8 bases. J was trimmed by 5 bases and V by 2 bases; bases with no gene match: 16. Germline CDR1 reads LNHNV; CDR2 reads YYDKDF (reference sequence). The CDR3 is 18 amino acids. In DNA form, the CDR3 reads TGTGCCACCAGCAGATCAAAACTCTCGGACAGGGTCGGGGAGACCCAGTACTTC. This encodes CATSRSKLSDRVGETQYF.

The rearrangement joins TRBV5-1 to TRBJ2-7; D is uncertain. CDR1 SGHRS and CDR2 YFSETQ come from the germline V gene. Trimming took off 0 bases at V and 5 bases at J, with 12 bases between the two ends. The CDR3 runs 14 residues. CDR3 region: CASSLDPVGNEQYF. The CDR3 nucleotides read TGCGCCAGCAGCTTGGACCCCGTTGGGAACGAGCAGTACTTC.

The V call is TRBV10-3, the J call TRBJ2-3; TRBD2 is a possible D gene (5 bases). CDR3 length: 17 amino acids. Germline CDR1 reads ENHRY; CDR2 reads SYGVKD. V lost 0 bases and J 0 bases, leaving 13 bases between the germline ends. CDR3 sequence: CAISESLGISSTDTQYF. CDR3 DNA: TGTGCCATCAGTGAGTCACTCGGGATCTCCAGCACAGATACGCAGTATTTT.

The chain uses TRBV4-1 and TRBJ1-2; 12 positions agree with TRBD1. Germline lookup yields CDR1 MGHRA and CDR2 YSYEKL. The junction had 10 bases not matched to a gene; V was cut back by 2 bases and J by 3 bases. This CDR3 region has 18 residues. The CDR3: CASSQPRDRGRSDYGYTF. DNA of the CDR3: TGCGCCAGCAGCCAACCCCGGGACAGGGGGCGTTCGGACTATGGCTACACCTTC.

The chain is built from TRBV11-1 and TRBJ1-6; possible D gene TRBD1, 6 bases. This CDR3 region has 17 residues. CDR1 SGHAT and CDR2 FQDESV come from the germline V gene (reference sequence). Deletions cut 5 bases from V and 5 bases from J, with 19 bases between. The CDR3 nucleotides are TGTGCCAGCAGCACAAACAGGGATTCGGCGAATAATTCACCCCTCCACTTT. Protein product: CASSTNRDSANNSPLHF.

V usage is TRBV12-2 and J usage is TRBJ2-2; TRBD2 was called by the table and not checked on the DNA. TRBV12-2 counts as a pseudogene. The CDR3 extends over 15 amino acids. In nucleotides, the CDR3 is TGTGCAGGACTTCCGGGACTTTTTAACACCGGGGAGCTGTTTTTT. Translating it yields CAGLPGLFNTGELFF.

J is TRBJ2-7 and V is TRBV6-1, with D tentatively TRBD2 (6 bases). Germline-derived CDR1 and CDR2 are MNHNS and SASEGT. V gave up 10 bases and J gave up 3 bases, with 22 bases separating them. The CDR3 loop spans 15 amino acids. The DNA for the CDR3 is TGTGCCACCGATTTTGGGTTGGGGGGTTTCTACGAGCAGTACTTC. It is translated as CATDFGLGGFYEQYF.

This chain links TRBV19 with TRBJ1-5; 7 positions match TRBD1. The CDR3 loop spans 18 amino acids. CDR1 is LNHDA and CDR2 is SQIVND in the germline V gene (reference sequence). The trim removed 5 bases at V and 0 bases at J, leaving 13 bases unmatched. This CDR3 reads CASSRHRGERNSNQPQHF. In nucleotides, the CDR3 is TGTGCCAGTAGTCGGCACAGGGGCGAACGAAATAGCAATCAGCCCCAGCATTTT.

This clone was seen more than once but under ten times. The chain links TRBV30 to TRBJ1-2, with D possibly being TRBD1 (5 bases). Per the germline V gene, CDR1 is GTSNPN and CDR2 is SVGIG (reference sequence). The length of the CDR3 is 12 residues. V was pared by 4 bases and J by 10 bases, with 16 bases between. The CDR3 loop is CAWTGGLFPYTF. The CDR3 nucleotides read TGTGCCTGGACGGGGGGACTTTTCCCCTACACCTTC.

The chain has TRBV4-1 and TRBJ1-5; TRBD1 might be the D (5 bases). Germline CDR1 and CDR2: MGHRA and YSYEKL. CDR3 length equals 14 residues. With 6 bases removed from V and 7 bases from J, the gap between germline ends came to 16 bases. The DNA for the CDR3 is TGCGCCAGCAGTGAGGGGAGAAGTGGGCAGCCCCAGCATTTT. Protein: CASSEGRSGQPQHF.

The rearrangement links TRBV7-9 to TRBJ2-2; D ambiguous. V was shortened by 4 bases and J by 7 bases, with 10 bases between the two germline ends. The CDR3 spans 13 residues. Germline V gene sequence: CDR1 SEHNR, CDR2 FQNEAQ (reference sequence). Here the CDR3 reads CASSSPWDGELFF. The CDR3 nucleotides are TGTGCCAGCAGCTCCCCCTGGGACGGGGAGCTGTTTTTT.

This chain connects TRBV6-1 to TRBJ2-1; 9 nucleotides match TRBD2. V dropped 1 base and J dropped 8; count of bases not matched to a gene: 6. The CDR3 spans 15 residues. The germline CDR1 and CDR2 sequences are MNHNS and SASEGT. CDR3 sequence reads: CASSEGISGGDEQFF. The CDR3 DNA reads TGTGCCAGCAGTGAAGGGATTAGCGGGGGTGATGAGCAGTTCTTC.

As concerns this clone: Within the sample, other DNA sequences also encode this same CDR3. V usage is TRBV11-2 and J usage is TRBJ2-3; unclear D gene. V was pared by 1 base and J by 4 bases, with 3 bases between. This CDR3 region has 12 residues. Germline V gives CDR1 SGHAT, CDR2 FQNNGV. The CDR3 here is CASSLGADTQYF. The CDR3 bases are TGTGCCAGCAGCTTAGGTGCAGATACGCAGTATTTT. Using reference TRBV11-2 and TRBJ2-3 for the parts outside the CDR3, the full variable domain is EAGVAQSPRYKIIEKRQSVAFWCNPISGHATLYWYQQILGQGPKLLIQFQNNGVVDDSQLPKDRFSAERLKGVDSTLKIQPAKLEDSAVYLCASSLGADTQYFGPGTRLTVL.

The rearrangement joins TRBV7-8 to TRBJ2-7, with unresolved D. The CDR3 loop spans 13 amino acids. With 1 base removed from V and 5 bases from J, the gap between germline ends came to 9 bases. Per the germline V gene, CDR1 is SGHVS and CDR2 is FQNEAQ. CDR3 nucleotide sequence: TGTGCCAGCAGCTTAGTCAGGAGCCACGAGCAGTACTTC. This translates into CASSLVRSHEQYF.

The V gene is TRBV5-6, the J gene TRBJ1-1; 8 bases line up with TRBD1. The germline V gene encodes CDR1 SGHDT and CDR2 YYEEEE. The CDR3 is made up of 16 amino acids. V gave up 4 bases and J gave up 0 bases; unmatched junction bases: 8. The chain's CDR3 is CASSATGQEMNTEAFF. CDR3 sequence (DNA): TGTGCCAGCAGCGCCACGGGACAGGAGATGAACACTGAAGCTTTCTTT.

The chain has TRBV6-5 and TRBJ1-5, with a weak D call TRBD1 (5 bases). From germline, CDR1 is MNHEY and CDR2 SVGAGI. The CDR3 totals 15 residues. V was cut by 5 bases and J by 4 bases, with 15 bases left in between. Written as DNA, the CDR3 is TGTGCCAGCAGTAAGACCGGGACGGCTAATCAGCCCCAGCATTTT. It yields the protein CASSKTGTANQPQHF.

The chain employs TRBV2 and TRBJ1-2; the D gene is possibly TRBD1 (5 bases). CDR1 is SNHLY, CDR2 FYNNEI, per germline. The length of the CDR3 is 14 residues. The V gene lost 4 bases and the J gene lost 8 bases, with 17 bases spanning the gap. The CDR3 DNA is TGTGCCAGCAGTGTAAGAGGGGATCTCTACGGCTACACCTTC. This codes for CASSVRGDLYGYTF.

Remarks on this clone: Other DNA sequences in the sample encode the same CDR3. The chain joins TRBV6-5 to TRBJ2-1, with D unclear. Trimming left V 4 bases short and J 6 bases short, with 7 bases between. The CDR3 loop spans 12 amino acids. CDR1 is MNHEY and CDR2 is SVGAGI in the germline V gene. The CDR3 protein is CASSSVGNEQFF. The DNA for the CDR3 is TGTGCCAGCAGTTCTGTGGGCAATGAGCAGTTCTTC.